The text below deals with one T cell receptor beta chain. Recruitment covered roughly 22 US areas and drew participants whose ages spanned roughly 18 to 100 years. Grouping used clinical history reported by participants in a survey and questionnaire. These data belong to a study of blood T cell repertoires in COVID-19. Study information: Researchers got acute and convalescent COVID-19 samples from the United States, Italy and Spain.

Data came from immunoSEQ multiplex PCR; TCRdb stores just in-frame clones and leaves some out. The sample yields about 270,000 clones, 88% seen once. Germline CDR1 MNHEY, CDR2 SMNVEV (reference sequence). The CDR3 is 13 amino acids. V lost 8 bases, J lost 5 bases, and 13 bases lay in between. The clonotype originates from a woman in her forties or fifties who had recovered from COVID-19. V gene TRBV27 combines with J gene TRBJ1-5; D gene ambiguous. The sequencing input was PBMCs or T cells enriched from blood (not recorded which). CDR3 residues: CASSPTDYQPQHF. CDR3 DNA sequence: TGTGCCAGCTCACCTACAGATTATCAGCCCCAGCATTTT.